The clone carrying this T cell receptor (beta chain) has a handful of counts. This sample was included in a study of beta chain features in type 1 diabetes. The study reverse transcribed the entire isolated RNA, so it sequenced expressed TCRB transcripts. TCRdb's copy holds only in-frame clones and misses some; the assay was immunoSEQ multiplex PCR. The table lists around 280,000 clones, approximately 8% of them singletons. This CDR3 spans 15 amino acids. Germline values: CDR1 SEHNR, CDR2 FQNEAQ (reference sequence). V lost 2 bases and J 8 bases, leaving 16 bases between the germline ends. The rearrangement links TRBV7-9 to TRBJ2-1; no clear D gene. Sample: central memory CD4+ T cells from blood. The source is a woman between 18 and 29 years old in good health. CDR3 sequence reads: CASSLKGSGADEQFF. The CDR3 bases are TGTGCCAGCAGCTTAAAAGGTTCCGGTGCAGATGAGCAGTTCTTC.